What follows is one T cell receptor beta chain and its context. Its antigen is currently unknown. The data were taken from a study of cytomegalovirus exposure and HLA in healthy donors. Study-level points and caveats: CMV serostatus was the only recorded immune exposure for donors. Clonal expansion, a later analysis showed, was greater in HLA-associated TCR beta chains than in equally common others.

Primers for the PCR totalled 60 Vbeta and 13 Jbeta. Data came from immunoSEQ multiplex PCR; TCRdb stores just in-frame clones and leaves some out. The table lists roughly 100,000 clones, less than 80% of them singletons. Germline trimming cut 10 bases from V and 0 bases from J; bases unmatched to any gene: 5. Germline V gives CDR1 ENHRY, CDR2 SYGVKD. The CDR3 contains 14 residues. The V gene is TRBV10-3, the J gene TRBJ2-2, with 7 bases identical to TRBD1. The origin of this receptor is a man aged 40-49 years in good health and CMV-seronegative. Sequences were obtained from PBMCs. The CDR3 nucleotides are TGTGCCACTCGACAGGGACCGAACACCGGGGAGCTGTTTTTT. Protein: CATRQGPNTGELFF.